This T cell receptor (beta chain) is from a study of control samples from healthy donors and cancer patients. The V gene lost 5 bases and the J gene lost 4 bases, with 14 bases spanning the gap. This CDR3 comprises 14 residues. Germline CDR1 reads SGHAT; CDR2 reads FQNNGV. Only in-frame clones appear in the TCRdb table, and some are missing; sequencing was by immunoSEQ multiplex PCR. This sample has about 82,000 clones, with around 94% found just once. V and J are TRBV11-2 and TRBJ1-1; no definite D call. Material: blood. The origin of this receptor is a woman between 18 and 29 years old in good health. CDR3 loop: CASSGRAGLTEAFF. The CDR3 DNA reads TGTGCCAGCAGCGGTCGGGCAGGACTCACTGAAGCTTTCTTT.